This T cell receptor beta chain stems from a study of vaccination and CD4 T cells after COVID-19. On the study more broadly: Researchers treated cells with overlapping spike peptides taken from SARS-CoV-2, HCoV-NL63, HCoV-OC43 and HCoV-229E.

Treatment specified: 10-day PBMC culture with coronavirus spike peptide pools or control peptides (ViraFEST assay). This CDR3 region has 15 residues. The V end was cut by 1 base, the J end by 8 bases, with 12 bases between. Germline CDR1 and CDR2: LGHNA and YSLEER. CD4+ T cells that had been cultured provided DNA sequenced with the Oncomine TCR Beta short-read assay. TCRdb independently ran MiXCR on the PCR reads; one entry per CDR3 protein. The sample includes about 9,000 distinct CDR3 sequences, 23% of them seen just once. In this sample, this clonotype turned up a few times. Its cognate antigen is unknown.

Input material: cultured CD4+ T cells from blood. The chain joins TRBV4-3 to TRBJ1-6; TRBD1 is a possible D gene (6 bases). The clonotype originates from a human donor with COVID-19. The CDR3 coding sequence is TGCGCCAGCAGCCAAGGTAACAGGGAACATTCACCCCTCCACTTT. Protein product: CASSQGNREHSPLHF.